These 27 T cell receptor beta chains came from one sample sequenced in a study of shared clonotypes between healthy human individuals. Generated by immunoSEQ multiplex PCR, the TCRdb table keeps only in-frame clones and is missing some. The sample shows approximately 1.5 million clones, approximately 98.5% of them seen only once. Sample: naive CD4+ T cells sorted from blood. Subset denoted: CD45RA+ positively selected. These receptors were obtained from a man aged 30 to 39 in good health.

This rearrangement joins TRBV29-1 to TRBJ1-2, with TRBD1 identical over 9 bases. V lost 6 bases to trimming and J lost 6 bases; unmatched junction nucleotides: 5. Germline-derived CDR1 and CDR2 are SQVTM and ANQGSEA. The CDR3 runs to 12 residues. Here the CDR3 reads CSVEGQGHGYTF. CDR3 DNA: TGCAGCGTGGAGGGACAGGGACATGGCTACACCTTC.

This clone appeared a single time. The CDR3 is CASGLSRGSGELFF. The CDR3 nucleotides are TGTGCCAGCGGCCTCTCCAGGGGCTCAGGGGAGCTGTTTTTT. The chain recombines TRBV7-9 with TRBJ2-2, with a weak D call TRBD1 (6 bases). CDR1 and CDR2 from the germline V gene are SEHNR and FQNEAQ (reference sequence). The CDR3 totals 14 residues. V was shortened by 8 bases and J by 8 bases, with 18 bases between the two germline ends.

The chain recombines TRBV7-2 with TRBJ2-5; no firm D call. V lost 5 bases, J lost 1 base, and 5 bases lay in between. CDR1 and CDR2 from the germline V gene are SGHTA and FQGNSA. This CDR3 is 12 amino acids long. The CDR3 is CASSPSQETQYF. The CDR3 DNA follows: TGTGCCAGCAGCCCGTCCCAAGAGACCCAGTACTTC. The whole variable domain, remainder taken from reference TRBV7-2 and TRBJ2-5, is GAGVSQSPSNKVTEKGKDVELRCDPISGHTALYWYRQSLGQGLEFLIYFQGNSAPDKSGLPSDRFSAERTGGSVSTLTIQRTQQEDSAVYLCASSPSQETQYFGPGTRLLVL.

This chain links TRBV11-2 with TRBJ2-1; 10 positions agree with TRBD2. V shed 3 bases, J shed 9 bases, and the junction held 8 bases outside the gene matches. This CDR3 is built from 15 residues. Germline V CDR1 and CDR2: SGHAT, FQNNGV. This CDR3 is CASSFLAGGVGEQFF. The CDR3 DNA follows: TGTGCCAGCAGCTTCTTAGCGGGAGGAGTGGGTGAGCAGTTCTTC.

The gene calls are TRBV9 and TRBJ2-1; 7 bases map to TRBD1. This CDR3 spans 15 amino acids. J was trimmed by 6 bases and V by 3 bases; bases with no gene match: 9. Germline V gene data show CDR1 as SGDLS and CDR2 as YYNGEE. This CDR3 is CASSGRQGRLNEQFF. CDR3 bases: TGTGCCAGCAGCGGTCGACAGGGAAGACTCAATGAGCAGTTCTTC.

The V call is TRBV30, the J call TRBJ2-5, with 12 bases lining up with TRBD2. CDR1 is GTSNPN and CDR2 is SVGIG in the germline V gene (reference sequence). V dropped 2 bases and J dropped 5; count of bases not matched to a gene: 9. This CDR3 is built from 16 residues. The CDR3 sequence: CAWSPRTSGIQETQYF. In DNA form, the CDR3 reads TGTGCCTGGAGTCCTCGGACTAGCGGGATACAGGAGACCCAGTACTTC.

This chain uses TRBV27 with TRBJ2-1; TRBD2 aligns across 9 bases. With V trimmed by 5 bases and J by 7 bases, 12 bases remained unmatched. CDR1 and CDR2 from the germline V gene are MNHEY and SMNVEV (reference sequence). The CDR3 is made up of 16 amino acids. The CDR3 region has the DNA TGTGCCAGCAGTGCCCGACTAGCGGCAGAATTAAATGAGCAGTTCTTC. It translates to CASSARLAAELNEQFF.

The gene calls are TRBV15 and TRBJ1-2, with 9 bases matching TRBD1. After removal of 3 bases from V and 8 bases from J, the junction contained 10 bases not matched to a gene. The CDR3 spans 15 residues. Per germline, CDR1 LNHNV and CDR2 YYDKDF (reference sequence). Here the CDR3 reads CATSRSPGQGMGYTF. The CDR3 region has the DNA TGTGCCACCAGCAGGTCGCCGGGACAGGGTATGGGCTACACCTTC.

The chain links TRBV6-1 to TRBJ2-3; D is perhaps TRBD1 (6 bases). Trimming took off 2 bases at V and 5 bases at J, with 14 bases between the two ends. The CDR3 consists of 15 residues. The germline V gene has CDR1 MNHNS and CDR2 SASEGT. CDR3 protein: CASSEPGQGRDTQYF. The DNA of the CDR3 is TGTGCCAGCAGTGAACCGGGACAAGGGAGAGATACGCAGTATTTT.

The chain is built from TRBV29-1 and TRBJ1-1; unclear D gene. This CDR3 has 12 residues. From germline, CDR1 is SQVTM and CDR2 ANQGSEA. V was pared by 5 bases and J by 5 bases, with 12 bases between. This chain's CDR3 is CSVCPLGTEAFF. The CDR3 coding sequence is TGCAGCGTTTGCCCTTTAGGGACTGAAGCTTTCTTT.

V usage is TRBV7-9 and J usage is TRBJ1-5, with D tentatively TRBD1 (5 bases). This CDR3 is 16 amino acids long. Trimming stripped 1 base from V and 2 bases from J, with 12 bases between. Germline V gene sequence: CDR1 SEHNR, CDR2 FQNEAQ (reference sequence). The CDR3 loop is CASSLGGAEGNQPQHF. In DNA, the CDR3 is TGTGCCAGCAGCTTAGGAGGGGCAGAGGGCAATCAGCCCCAGCATTTT.

This clone has just one count. The chain uses TRBV9 and TRBJ2-7, with 10 nucleotides matching TRBD1. Germline loops: CDR1 SGDLS, CDR2 YYNGEE. The length of the CDR3 is 14 residues. V was clipped by 3 bases and J by 5 bases; unmatched bases: 5. Here the CDR3 DNA reads TGTGCCAGCAGCGCAAGACAGGGGGCCCACGAGCAGTACTTC. Translated: CASSARQGAHEQYF.

The V call is TRBV19, the J call TRBJ2-1, with TRBD2 matching over 11 bases. CDR3 length: 15 residues. Germline assignment: CDR1 LNHDA and CDR2 SQIVND (reference sequence). With 3 bases clipped from V and 9 bases from J, the junction kept 7 bases outside the gene matches. The CDR3 DNA reads TGTGCCAGTAGTATCGGTCTAGCGGGAGGTGGTGAGCAGTTCTTC. Translated: CASSIGLAGGGEQFF.

The chain employs TRBV13 and TRBJ2-3; TRBD1 might be the D (5 bases). This CDR3 comprises 16 residues. The V gene's germline CDR1 is PRHDT and CDR2 FYEKMQ (reference sequence). Trimming cost V 5 bases and J 2 bases, with 17 bases left between them. CDR3 bases: TGTGCCAGCAGCCCTGCCCGACAGACGACCACAGATACGCAGTATTTT. Amino acid sequence: CASSPARQTTTDTQYF.

The rearrangement uses TRBV19 and TRBJ1-2; D is uncertain. The CDR3 contains 15 residues. V gave up 0 bases and J gave up 2 bases, with 10 bases separating them. Looked up from germline, CDR1 is LNHDA and CDR2 is SQIVND (reference sequence). This CDR3 reads CASSIDGGSNYGYTF. DNA for the CDR3: TGTGCCAGTAGTATAGATGGCGGATCCAACTATGGCTACACCTTC.

The chain joins TRBV7-3 to TRBJ1-2; the match to TRBD1 covers 7 bases. Trimming at V came to 2 bases and at J to 8 bases, leaving 11 bases not matched to a gene. CDR3 length: 15 amino acids. From germline, CDR1 is SGHTA and CDR2 FQGTGA. The CDR3: CASSLDPGGQNGYTF. The CDR3 DNA reads as TGTGCCAGCAGCTTAGACCCAGGGGGACAGAACGGCTACACCTTC.

Written as DNA, the CDR3 is TGTGCCAGCAGCCAAGCGGACAGGGATAGCAATCAGCCCCAGCATTTT. This gives the protein CASSQADRDSNQPQHF. The genes are TRBV4-2 and TRBJ1-5; 8 positions agree with TRBD1. CDR3 size: 16 residues. Germline V lookup: CDR1 LGHNA, CDR2 YNFKEQ. Unmatched junction bases numbered 2, after V lost 1 base and J lost 0 bases.

The V gene is TRBV7-2, the J gene TRBJ2-2, with unresolved D. The germline CDR1 and CDR2 sequences are SGHTA and FQGNSA. The germline V and J ends were trimmed by 6 bases and 0 bases, with 14 bases remaining between them. This CDR3 region has 16 residues. CDR3 amino acids: CASRFPQAPNTGELFF. The CDR3 DNA sequence: TGTGCCAGCAGGTTCCCTCAAGCCCCGAACACCGGGGAGCTGTTTTTT. The whole variable domain, remainder taken from reference TRBV7-2 and TRBJ2-2, is GAGVSQSPSNKVTEKGKDVELRCDPISGHTALYWYRQSLGQGLEFLIYFQGNSAPDKSGLPSDRFSAERTGGSVSTLTIQRTQQEDSAVYLCASRFPQAPNTGELFFGEGSRLTVL.

The table lists this clone with a count of one. This CDR3 is also generated by other DNA sequences in the sample. The chain couples TRBV2 to TRBJ2-5; 7 bases map to TRBD1. The V and J ends lost 4 bases and 2 bases, in that order; junction bases with no gene match: 4. There are 14 residues in the CDR3. Germline loops: CDR1 SNHLY, CDR2 FYNNEI. CDR3 region: CASSGDRVQETQYF. CDR3 DNA sequence: TGTGCCAGCAGTGGTGACAGGGTACAAGAGACCCAGTACTTC. Full variable domain (missing parts from reference TRBV2 and TRBJ2-5): EPEVTQTPSHQVTQMGQEVILRCVPISNHLYFYWYRQILGQKVEFLVSFYNNEISEKSEIFDDQFSVERPDGSNFTLKIRSTKLEDSAMYFCASSGDRVQETQYFGPGTRLLVL.

This sequence joins TRBV29-1 and TRBJ2-5; D might be TRBD2 (7 bases). From germline, CDR1 is SQVTM and CDR2 ANQGSEA. This CDR3 region has 13 residues. Trimming took 3 bases from V and 7 from J, leaving 15 bases between them. The CDR3 DNA follows: TGCAGCGTTGAGGATGGGGGCGGGGGGACCCAGTACTTC. Translation: CSVEDGGGGTQYF.

The chain links TRBV11-2 to TRBJ2-7, with D possibly TRBD2 on 7 matching bases. The CDR3 spans 15 residues. V lost 4 bases to trimming and J lost 4 bases, with 17 bases between them. Looked up from germline, CDR1 is SGHAT and CDR2 is FQNNGV. CDR3: CASSSAGAVRYEQYF. The CDR3 coding sequence is TGTGCCAGCAGCTCGGCGGGGGCAGTTCGTTACGAGCAGTACTTC.

Worth noting for this clone: The junction departs from germline at one end; a sequencing error may be responsible. The chain is built from TRBV7-7 and TRBJ2-1; 9 bases agree with TRBD1. Germline CDR1 is SSHAT and CDR2 is FNYEAQ (reference sequence). The CDR3 covers 14 residues. DNA for the CDR3: TGTGCTAGCAGCGCGGGACAGGGTGTCAGCGAGCAGTTCTTC. Protein sequence: CASSAGQGVSEQFF.

The chain carries TRBV28 and TRBJ2-2; D call uncertain. Per germline, CDR1 MDHEN and CDR2 SYDVKM. This CDR3 comprises 15 residues. Trimming cost V 2 bases and J 0 bases, with 7 bases left between them. CDR3 loop: CASSLTITNTGELFF. CDR3 bases: TGTGCCAGCAGTTTAACGATCACGAACACCGGGGAGCTGTTTTTT.

CDR3 in amino acids: CASSHPFTGELFF. CDR3 bases: TGTGCCAGCAGCCACCCCTTCACCGGGGAGCTGTTTTTT. The chain couples TRBV9 to TRBJ2-2; D is undetermined. V was pared by 4 bases and J by 4 bases, with 8 bases between. CDR1 SGDLS and CDR2 YYNGEE come from the germline V gene. The CDR3 has 13 residues.

V gene TRBV7-2 combines with J gene TRBJ2-7; a weak D match, TRBD2 (6 bases). The ends were cut back, 1 base at V and 7 bases at J, with 8 bases in the middle. Per the germline V gene, CDR1 is SGHTA and CDR2 is FQGNSA. The CDR3 covers 12 residues. The CDR3 DNA reads as TGTGCCAGCAGCTTAGAGACTAGGGAGCAGTACTTC. As protein: CASSLETREQYF. Combining the CDR3 with reference TRBV7-2 and TRBJ2-7 gives the whole variable domain GAGVSQSPSNKVTEKGKDVELRCDPISGHTALYWYRQSLGQGLEFLIYFQGNSAPDKSGLPSDRFSAERTGGSVSTLTIQRTQQEDSAVYLCASSLETREQYFGPGTRLTVT.

The V gene is TRBV6-4, the J gene TRBJ2-2, with D tentatively TRBD1 or TRBD2 (7 bases each). This CDR3 region has 14 residues. V was trimmed by 3 bases and J by 5 bases, leaving 10 bases between them. Germline CDR1 and CDR2: MRHNA and SNTAGT. DNA of the CDR3: TGTGCCAGCAGTGAGCAGGGGGGGACCGGGGAGCTGTTTTTT. Translating gives CASSEQGGTGELFF.

This chain uses TRBV10-3 with TRBJ1-3; unclear D gene. The V end lost 8 bases, the J end lost 4 bases, and 6 bases lay between the germline ends. This CDR3 region has 11 residues. Germline-derived CDR1 and CDR2 are ENHRY and SYGVKD. For the CDR3, the DNA is TGTGCCATCCGTGGGGGAAACACCATATATTTT. Residues: CAIRGGNTIYF.